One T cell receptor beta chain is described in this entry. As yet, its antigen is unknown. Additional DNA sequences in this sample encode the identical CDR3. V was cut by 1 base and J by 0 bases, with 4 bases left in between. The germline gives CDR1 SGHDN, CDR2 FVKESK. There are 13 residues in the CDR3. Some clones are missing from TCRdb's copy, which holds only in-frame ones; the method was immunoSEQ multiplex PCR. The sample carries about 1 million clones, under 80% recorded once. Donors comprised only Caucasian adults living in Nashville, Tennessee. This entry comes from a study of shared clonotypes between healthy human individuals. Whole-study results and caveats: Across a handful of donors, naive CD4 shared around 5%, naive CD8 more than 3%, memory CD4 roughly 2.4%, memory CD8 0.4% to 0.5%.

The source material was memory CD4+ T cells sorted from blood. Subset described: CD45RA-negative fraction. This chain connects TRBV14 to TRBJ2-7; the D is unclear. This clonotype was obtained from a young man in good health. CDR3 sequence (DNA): TGTGCCAGCAGCCAAGTAAGCTCCTACGAGCAGTACTTC. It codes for CASSQVSSYEQYF.